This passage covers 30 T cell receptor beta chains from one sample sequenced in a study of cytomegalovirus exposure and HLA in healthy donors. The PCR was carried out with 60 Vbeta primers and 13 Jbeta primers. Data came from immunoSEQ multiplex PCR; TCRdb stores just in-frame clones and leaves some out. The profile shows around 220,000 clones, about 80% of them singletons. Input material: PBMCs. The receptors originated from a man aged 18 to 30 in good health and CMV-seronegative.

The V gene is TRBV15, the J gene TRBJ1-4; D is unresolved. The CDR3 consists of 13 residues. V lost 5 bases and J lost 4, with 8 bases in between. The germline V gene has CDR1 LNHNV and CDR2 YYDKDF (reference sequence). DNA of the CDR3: TGTGCCACCAGCGGGAGGCTTAATGAAAAACTGTTTTTT. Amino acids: CATSGRLNEKLFF.

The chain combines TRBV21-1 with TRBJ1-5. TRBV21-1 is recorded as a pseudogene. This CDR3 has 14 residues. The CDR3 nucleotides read TGTGCCAGCAACATCACCGGGGTAGGTCAGCCCCAGCATTTT. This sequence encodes CASNITGVGQPQHF.

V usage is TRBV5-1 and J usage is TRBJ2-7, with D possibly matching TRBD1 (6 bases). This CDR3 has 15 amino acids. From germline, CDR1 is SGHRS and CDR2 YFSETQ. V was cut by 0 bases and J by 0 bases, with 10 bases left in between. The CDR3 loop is CASSLERGGSYEQYF. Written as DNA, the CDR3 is TGCGCCAGCAGCTTGGAGAGAGGGGGCTCCTACGAGCAGTACTTC.

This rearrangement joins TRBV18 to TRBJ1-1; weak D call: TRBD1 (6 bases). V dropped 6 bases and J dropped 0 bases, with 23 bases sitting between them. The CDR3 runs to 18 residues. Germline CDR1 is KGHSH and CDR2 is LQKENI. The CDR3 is CASSSGVWGHLMNTEAFF. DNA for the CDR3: TGTGCCAGCTCCTCCGGGGTCTGGGGGCACCTAATGAACACTGAAGCTTTCTTT.

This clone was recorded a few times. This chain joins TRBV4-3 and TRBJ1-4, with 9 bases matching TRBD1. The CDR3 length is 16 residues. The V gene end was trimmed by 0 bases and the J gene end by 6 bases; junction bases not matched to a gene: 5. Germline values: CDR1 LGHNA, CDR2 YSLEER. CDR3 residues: CASSQDLTGGYEKLFF. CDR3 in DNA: TGCGCCAGCAGCCAAGACCTGACAGGGGGGTATGAAAAACTGTTTTTT.

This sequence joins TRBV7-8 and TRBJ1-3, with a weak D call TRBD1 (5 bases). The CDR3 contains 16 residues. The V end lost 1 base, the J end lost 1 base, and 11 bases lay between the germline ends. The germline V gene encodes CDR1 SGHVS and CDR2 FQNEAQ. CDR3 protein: CASSLGIGASGNTIYF. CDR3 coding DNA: TGTGCCAGCAGCTTAGGTATTGGGGCTTCTGGAAACACCATATATTTT.

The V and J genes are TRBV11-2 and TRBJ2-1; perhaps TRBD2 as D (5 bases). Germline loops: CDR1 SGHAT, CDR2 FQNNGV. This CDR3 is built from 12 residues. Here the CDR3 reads CACREADNEQFF. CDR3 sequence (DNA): TGTGCTTGCCGGGAAGCGGACAATGAGCAGTTCTTC.

The CDR3 loop reads CASSVPAKIANTGELFF. CDR3 nucleotide sequence: TGTGCCAGCAGCGTCCCCGCGAAGATTGCGAACACCGGGGAGCTGTTTTTT. The chain links TRBV9 to TRBJ2-2; unclear D gene. The CDR3 has 17 amino acids. The V gene's germline CDR1 is SGDLS and CDR2 YYNGEE. Trimming stripped 2 bases from V and 0 bases from J, with 14 bases between.

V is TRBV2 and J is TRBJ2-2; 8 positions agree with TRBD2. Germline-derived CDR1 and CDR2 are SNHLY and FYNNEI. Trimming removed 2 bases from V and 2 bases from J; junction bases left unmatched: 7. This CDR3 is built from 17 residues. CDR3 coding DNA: TGTGCCAGCAGTGAATGGGGTCTAGCGGGTAACACCGGGGAGCTGTTTTTT. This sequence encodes CASSEWGLAGNTGELFF.

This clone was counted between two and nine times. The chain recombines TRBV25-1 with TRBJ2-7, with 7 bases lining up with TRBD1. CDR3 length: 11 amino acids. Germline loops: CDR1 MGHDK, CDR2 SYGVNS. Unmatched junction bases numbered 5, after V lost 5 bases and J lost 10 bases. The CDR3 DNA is TGTGCCAGCAGTAAAGGACAGGAACAGTACTTC. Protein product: CASSKGQEQYF.

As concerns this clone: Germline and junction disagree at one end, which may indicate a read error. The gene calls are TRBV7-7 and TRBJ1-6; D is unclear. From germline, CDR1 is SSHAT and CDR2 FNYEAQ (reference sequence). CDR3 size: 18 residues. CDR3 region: CASSLGQADFSYNSPLHF. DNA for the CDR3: TGTGCTAGCAGCTTAGGGCAGGCCGATTTCTCCTATAATTCACCCCTCCACTTT.

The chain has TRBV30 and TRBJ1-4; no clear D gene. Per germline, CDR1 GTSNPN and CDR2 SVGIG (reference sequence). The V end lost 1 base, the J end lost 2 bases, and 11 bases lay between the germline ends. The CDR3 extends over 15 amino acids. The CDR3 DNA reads TGTGCCTGGAGTGGGACTCGAGGGACTAATGAAAAACTGTTTTTT. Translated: CAWSGTRGTNEKLFF. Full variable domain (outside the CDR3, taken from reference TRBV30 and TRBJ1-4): SQTIHQWPATLVQPVGSPLSLECTVEGTSNPNLYWYRQAAGRGLQLLFYSVGIGQISSEVPQNLSASRPQDRQFILSSKKLLLSDSGFYLCAWSGTRGTNEKLFFGSGTQLSVL.

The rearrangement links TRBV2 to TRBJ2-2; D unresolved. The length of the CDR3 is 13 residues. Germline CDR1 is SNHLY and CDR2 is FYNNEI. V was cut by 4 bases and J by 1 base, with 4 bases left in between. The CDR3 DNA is TGTGCCAGCAGTGCCCAGAACACCGGGGAGCTGTTTTTT. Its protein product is CASSAQNTGELFF.

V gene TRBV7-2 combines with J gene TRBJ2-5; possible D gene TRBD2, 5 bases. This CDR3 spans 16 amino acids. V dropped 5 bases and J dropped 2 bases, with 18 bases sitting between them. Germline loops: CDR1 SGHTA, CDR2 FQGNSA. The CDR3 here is CASSAPLTREQETQYF. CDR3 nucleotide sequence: TGTGCCAGCAGCGCGCCTCTTACTAGGGAACAAGAGACCCAGTACTTC.

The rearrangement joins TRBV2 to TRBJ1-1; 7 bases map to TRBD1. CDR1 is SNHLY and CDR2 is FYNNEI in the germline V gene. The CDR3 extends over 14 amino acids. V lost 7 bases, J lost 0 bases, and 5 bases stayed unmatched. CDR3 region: CASNDQGVNTEAFF. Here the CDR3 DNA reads TGTGCCAGCAATGACCAGGGGGTGAACACTGAAGCTTTCTTT.

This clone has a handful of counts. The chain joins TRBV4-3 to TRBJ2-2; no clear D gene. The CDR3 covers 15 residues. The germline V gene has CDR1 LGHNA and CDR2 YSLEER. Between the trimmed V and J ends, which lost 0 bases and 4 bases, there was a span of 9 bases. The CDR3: CASSQDGPTTGELFF. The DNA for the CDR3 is TGCGCCAGCAGCCAAGATGGGCCAACCACCGGGGAGCTGTTTTTT.

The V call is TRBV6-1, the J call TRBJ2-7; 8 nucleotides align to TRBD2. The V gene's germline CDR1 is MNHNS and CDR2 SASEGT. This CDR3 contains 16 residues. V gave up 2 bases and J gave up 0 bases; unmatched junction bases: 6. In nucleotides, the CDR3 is TGTGCCAGCAGTGAAAGGAAACTAGCGGCCTCCTACGAGCAGTACTTC. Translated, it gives CASSERKLAASYEQYF.

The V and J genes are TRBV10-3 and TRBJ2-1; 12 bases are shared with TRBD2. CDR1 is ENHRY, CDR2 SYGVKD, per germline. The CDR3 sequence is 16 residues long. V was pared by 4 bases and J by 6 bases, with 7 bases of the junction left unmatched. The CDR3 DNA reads TGTGCCATCAGTGGGGAACTAGCGGGGGGTTTCAATGAGCAGTTCTTC. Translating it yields CAISGELAGGFNEQFF.

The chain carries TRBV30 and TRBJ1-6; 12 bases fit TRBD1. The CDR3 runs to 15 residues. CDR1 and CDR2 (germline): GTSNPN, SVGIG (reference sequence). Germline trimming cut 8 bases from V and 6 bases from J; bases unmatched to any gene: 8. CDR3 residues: CAGTGGLGFNSPLHF. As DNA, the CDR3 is TGTGCCGGGACAGGGGGCCTTGGCTTTAATTCACCCCTCCACTTT.

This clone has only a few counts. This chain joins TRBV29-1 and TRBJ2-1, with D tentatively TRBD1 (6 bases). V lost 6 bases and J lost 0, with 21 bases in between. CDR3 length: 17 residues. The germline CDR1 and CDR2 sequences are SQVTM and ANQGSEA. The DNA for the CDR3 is TGCAGCGTCCAGGGACACGGCGGGTTGAGCTCCTACAATGAGCAGTTCTTC. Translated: CSVQGHGGLSSYNEQFF.

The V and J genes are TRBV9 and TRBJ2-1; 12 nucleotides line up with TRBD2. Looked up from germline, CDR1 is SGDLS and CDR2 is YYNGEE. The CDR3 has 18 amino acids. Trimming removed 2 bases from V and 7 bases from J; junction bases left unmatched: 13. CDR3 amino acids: CASSVPASGRAPENEQFF. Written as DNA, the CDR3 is TGTGCCAGCAGCGTTCCGGCTAGCGGGAGGGCCCCGGAGAATGAGCAGTTCTTC.

The CDR3 reads CASSYSRQPAALHF. The CDR3, as DNA: TGTGCCAGCAGTTACTCCAGACAGCCGGCGGCCCTCCACTTT. The chain couples TRBV6-6 to TRBJ1-6; weak D call: TRBD1 (5 bases). This CDR3 contains 14 residues. The V and J ends lost 0 bases and 14 bases respectively, with 14 bases between them. Germline V CDR1 and CDR2: MNHNY, SVGAGI (reference sequence).

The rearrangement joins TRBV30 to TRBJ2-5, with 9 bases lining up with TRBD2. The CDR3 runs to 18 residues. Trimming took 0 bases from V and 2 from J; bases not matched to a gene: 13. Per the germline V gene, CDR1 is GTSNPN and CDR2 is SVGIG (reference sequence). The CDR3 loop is CAWSVQRLAAFIQETQYF. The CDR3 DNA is TGTGCCTGGAGTGTACAGAGACTAGCGGCATTTATTCAAGAGACCCAGTACTTC.

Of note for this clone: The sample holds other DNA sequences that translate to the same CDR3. CDR3 protein: CAWIQKVGLEANYGYTF. The CDR3 DNA follows: TGTGCCTGGATCCAGAAGGTGGGCTTGGAAGCCAACTATGGCTACACCTTC. The chain uses TRBV30 and TRBJ1-2; D gene unclear. The CDR3 has 17 amino acids. Germline values: CDR1 GTSNPN, CDR2 SVGIG (reference sequence). Between the trimmed V and J ends, which lost 4 bases and 2 bases, there was a span of 23 bases.

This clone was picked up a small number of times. For the CDR3, the DNA is TGTGCCAGCAGCCTTATAACAGGGGGCTCGTCTGAAGCTTTCTTT. Translation gives CASSLITGGSSEAFF. The V and J genes are TRBV5-4 and TRBJ1-1; 9 nucleotides line up with TRBD1. Per the germline V gene, CDR1 is SGHNT and CDR2 is YYREEE (reference sequence). J lost 6 bases, V lost 4 bases, and 10 bases had no gene match. The CDR3 length is 15 residues.

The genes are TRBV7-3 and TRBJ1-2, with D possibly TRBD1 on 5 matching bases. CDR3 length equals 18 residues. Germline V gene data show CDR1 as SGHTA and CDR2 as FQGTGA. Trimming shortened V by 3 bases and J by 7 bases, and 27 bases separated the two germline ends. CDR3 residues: CASSFESWQAVGGTGYTF. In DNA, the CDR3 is TGTGCCAGCAGCTTCGAGTCCTGGCAGGCGGTCGGAGGGACTGGCTACACCTTC.

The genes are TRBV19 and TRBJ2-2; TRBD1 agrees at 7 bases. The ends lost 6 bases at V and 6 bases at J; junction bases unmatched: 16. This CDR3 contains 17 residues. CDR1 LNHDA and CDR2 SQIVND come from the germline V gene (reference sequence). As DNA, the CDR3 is TGTGCCAGTAGCCAGACCCGGGACAGACAAAACGCCGGGGAGCTGTTTTTT. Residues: CASSQTRDRQNAGELFF.

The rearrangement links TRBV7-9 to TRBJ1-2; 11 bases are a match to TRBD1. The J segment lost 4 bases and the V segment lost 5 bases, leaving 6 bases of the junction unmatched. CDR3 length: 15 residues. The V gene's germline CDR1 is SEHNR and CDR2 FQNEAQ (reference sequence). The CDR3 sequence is CASSAGDRGSYGYTF. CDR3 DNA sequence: TGTGCCAGCAGCGCCGGGGACAGGGGGAGCTATGGCTACACCTTC.

This CDR3 is CASSLGRGQQPQHF. Here the CDR3 DNA reads TGTGCCAGCAGCTTAGGTAGGGGGCAACAGCCCCAGCATTTT. The chain carries TRBV7-6 and TRBJ1-5; 7 positions match TRBD1. The V segment lost 1 base and the J segment 7 bases; nucleotides outside the gene matches: 4. This CDR3 contains 14 residues. CDR1 is SGHVS and CDR2 is FNYEAQ in the germline V gene.

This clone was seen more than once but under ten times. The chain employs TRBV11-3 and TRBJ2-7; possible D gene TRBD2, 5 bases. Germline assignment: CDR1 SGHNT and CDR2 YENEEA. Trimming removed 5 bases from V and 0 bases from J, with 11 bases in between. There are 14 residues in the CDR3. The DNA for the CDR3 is TGTGCCAGCAGCACCACGGGGAGCTCCTACGAGCAGTACTTC. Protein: CASSTTGSSYEQYF.